These T cell receptor beta chains were read from a single sample in a study of T cell responses to AZD1222 COVID-19 vaccine. Clones were read by immunoSEQ multiplex PCR, and TCRdb kept only the in-frame ones, dropping some. This sample yields 100,000 or so clones, of which roughly 89% are seen a single time; less than 20% belongs to the top ten. The sequencing used peripheral blood, collected on day 0 of AZD1222 vaccination. Receptors originate from an adult in good health. Each CDR3 is given with its conserved first and last residue. A D gene is named only where the DNA matches it firmly. Size tells how often a clone was seen (once, few, many) or the class of an expanded clone, and some rows leave it out.

clone size	J gene	V gene	D gene	CDR3 protein	CDR3 DNA
-	TRBJ1-4	TRBV13	TRBD1	CASSFFEGASNEKLFF	TGTGCCAGCAGCTTTTTCGAGGGGGCCTCTAATGAAAAACTGTTTTTT
once	TRBJ1-1	TRBV30	TRBD1	CAWGDSKTEAFF	TGTGCCTGGGGGGACAGTAAGACTGAAGCTTTCTTT
-	TRBJ1-5	TRBV10-2	TRBD1	CASSPTGRNQPQHF	TGCGCCAGCAGCCCGACAGGGCGCAATCAGCCCCAGCATTTT
-	TRBJ1-1	TRBV5-8	-	CASSLIDPGRLNTEAFF	TGTGCCAGCAGCTTGATTGATCCGGGCAGATTGAACACTGAAGCTTTCTTT
once	TRBJ1-1	TRBV6-5	-	CASSNPGTEAFF	TGTGCCAGCAGTAACCCAGGCACTGAAGCTTTCTTT
-	TRBJ1-5	TRBV19	TRBD1	CASSIRPPGQGQNQPQHF	TGTGCCAGTAGTATTCGGCCCCCAGGACAGGGGCAGAATCAGCCCCAGCATTTT
-	TRBJ1-1	TRBV29-1	-	CSVGDRRNTEAFF	TGCAGCGTTGGTGACAGGAGAAACACTGAAGCTTTCTTT
-	TRBJ1-2	TRBV7-9	-	CASSFQQGSLSGGYTF	TGTGCCAGCAGCTTTCAACAGGGTTCCCTCTCCGGTGGCTACACCTTC
-	TRBJ2-7	TRBV6-5	-	CASSSLSATQQYF	TGTGCCAGCAGTTCCCTCTCAGCAACTCAGCAGTACTTC
-	TRBJ1-1	TRBV18	-	CASSPSSGIAEAFF	TGTGCCAGCTCACCAAGTTCCGGTATCGCTGAAGCTTTCTTT
-	TRBJ1-1	TRBV14	-	CASSQWVLTEAFF	TGTGCCAGCAGCCAATGGGTTTTAACTGAAGCTTTCTTT
-	TRBJ2-7	TRBV29-1	-	CSASSPLEQYF	TGCAGCGCGAGCTCCCCCCTCGAGCAGTACTTC
-	TRBJ1-2	TRBV3-1/TRBV3-2	-	CASSQNNGAGYGYTF	TGTGCCAGCAGCCAAAATAATGGGGCTGGGTATGGCTACACCTTC
-	TRBJ2-3	TRBV5-1	TRBD1	CASSLGQGVGDTQYF	TGCGCCAGCAGCTTGGGACAGGGAGTGGGAGATACGCAGTATTTT